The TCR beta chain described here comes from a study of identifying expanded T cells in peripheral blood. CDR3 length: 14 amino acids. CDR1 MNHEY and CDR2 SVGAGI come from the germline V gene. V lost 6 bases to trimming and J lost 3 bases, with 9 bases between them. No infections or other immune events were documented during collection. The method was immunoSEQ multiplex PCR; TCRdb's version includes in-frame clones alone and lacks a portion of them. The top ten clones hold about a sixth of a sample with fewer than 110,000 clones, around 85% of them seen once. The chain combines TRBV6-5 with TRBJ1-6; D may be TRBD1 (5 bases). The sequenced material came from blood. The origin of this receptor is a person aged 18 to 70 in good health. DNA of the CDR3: TGTGCCAGCAGGGGGCAGCTCTATAATTCACCCCTCCACTTT. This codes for CASRGQLYNSPLHF.